This T cell receptor (beta chain) was sequenced during a study of CD8+CD57+ T cells in acquired aplastic anemia. This clonotype was counted once. Its antigen is unidentified. Genomic DNA, the template, was used for profiling of the TCR beta VDJ and CDR3. TCRdb used MiXCR to reprocess the reads, holding one entry per CDR3 protein. The sample shows under 350,000 distinct CDR3 sequences, around 60% of them seen only once. Study-wide findings and caveats: Patients had around 30 CD8+ CDR3 sequences in common with controls (the shared set).

The CDR3 consists of 13 residues. V was cut by 6 bases and J by 2 bases, with 9 bases left in between. Germline loops: CDR1 KGHDR, CDR2 SFDVKD. Sequenced: sorted CD4+, CD8+, or CD8+CD57+ T cells (not recorded which) from PBMCs. This clonotype was obtained from a human donor with severe aplastic anemia or a healthy control (not recorded which). The chain is built from TRBV24-1 and TRBJ2-5; D may be TRBD1 (5 bases). The CDR3 bases are TGTGCCACCAGTACAGGAGTTCAAGAGACCCAGTACTTC. Protein: CATSTGVQETQYF.